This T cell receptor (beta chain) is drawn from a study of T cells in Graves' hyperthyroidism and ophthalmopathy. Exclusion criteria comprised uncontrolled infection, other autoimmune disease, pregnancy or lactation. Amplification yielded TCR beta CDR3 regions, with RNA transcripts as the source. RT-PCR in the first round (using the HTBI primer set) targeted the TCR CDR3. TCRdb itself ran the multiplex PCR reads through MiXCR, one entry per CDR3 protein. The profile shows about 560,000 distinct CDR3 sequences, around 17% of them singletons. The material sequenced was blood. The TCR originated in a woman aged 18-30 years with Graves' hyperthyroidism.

Here the CDR3 reads CAISESIEGANVLTF. Here the CDR3 DNA reads TGTGCCATCAGTGAGTCGATTGAGGGGGCCAACGTCCTGACTTTC. The genes are TRBV10-3 and TRBJ2-6; D call uncertain. The CDR3 totals 15 residues. Trimming cost V 0 bases and J 4 bases, with 7 bases left between them. CDR1 ENHRY and CDR2 SYGVKD come from the germline V gene.